Listed below are T cell receptor beta chains from one sample, sequenced in a study of a mutant IDH1 vaccine in newly diagnosed glioma. Produced via immunoSEQ multiplex PCR; TCRdb's table is partial and in-frame only. The sample records 75,000 to 95,000 clones, around nine tenths being singletons. Their cognate antigens are unknown. The starting material was PBMCs, obtained from a glioma patient whose treatment included an IDH1 peptide vaccine. The receptor source for this set is a woman between 50 and 59 years old with glioma. CDR3s include the opening cysteine and the closing phenylalanine or tryptophan. The D gene is left open where the match is weak. The size entry is marked missing in some rows and otherwise reads once, few, many or a size class.

v_gene,len,abundance,d_gene,j_gene,CDR3aa,CDR3nt
TRBV7-3,13,-,TRBD1,TRBJ1-1,CASSVQGGTEAFF,TGTGCCAGCAGCGTCCAGGGGGGCACTGAAGCTTTCTTT
TRBV27,15,once,-,TRBJ1-5,CASSTTLGSNQPQHF,TGTGCCAGCAGTACTACCCTAGGGAGCAATCAGCCCCAGCATTTT
TRBV11-2,13,-,-,TRBJ2-7,CASSPKTYGEQYF,TGTGCCAGCAGCCCCAAAACCTACGGAGAGCAGTACTTC
TRBV5-1,14,-,-,TRBJ2-5,CASSFGGRQETQYF,TGCGCCAGCAGCTTCGGGGGGCGCCAAGAGACCCAGTACTTC
TRBV9,15,-,-,TRBJ2-4,CASSPRRDLENIQYF,TGTGCCAGCAGCCCCCGTCGGGACTTGGAGAACATTCAGTACTTC
TRBV6-6,15,-,TRBD2,TRBJ2-1,CASTPTSGDYNEQFF,TGTGCCAGCACCCCTACTAGCGGGGATTACAATGAGCAGTTCTTC
TRBV6-1,13,-,-,TRBJ1-5,CASVSLSNQPQHF,TGTGCCAGCGTTAGCCTAAGCAATCAGCCCCAGCATTTT
TRBV5-6,14,-,-,TRBJ2-7,CASSQYEDSYEQYF,TGTGCCAGCAGTCAGTACGAGGACTCCTACGAGCAGTACTTC
TRBV5-6,16,once,-,TRBJ1-3,CASSLLGISSGNTIYF,TGTGCCAGCAGCTTGTTGGGGATAAGCTCTGGAAACACCATATATTTT
TRBV27,13,-,-,TRBJ2-1,CASSQRDLDEQFF,TGTGCCAGCAGTCAGAGGGACCTCGATGAGCAGTTCTTC
TRBV14,13,-,-,TRBJ2-1,CASSQARRPEQFF,TGTGCCAGCAGCCAAGCTCGTCGTCCTGAGCAGTTCTTC
TRBV6-5,14,once,TRBD2,TRBJ2-1,CASSYTSGVNEQFF,TGTGCCAGCAGTTACACTAGCGGGGTCAATGAGCAGTTCTTC
TRBV7-9,14,-,-,TRBJ2-7,CASSKSPSEPEQYF,TGTGCCAGCAGCAAAAGCCCTTCAGAGCCCGAGCAGTACTTC
TRBV15,15,-,TRBD2,TRBJ2-1,CATGLAGGSYNEQFF,TGTGCCACCGGATTAGCGGGGGGCTCCTACAATGAGCAGTTCTTC
TRBV28,13,-,-,TRBJ2-1,CASSSVFYNEQFF,TGTGCCAGTAGTAGCGTATTTTACAATGAGCAGTTCTTC
TRBV18,15,-,TRBD2,TRBJ2-3,CASSPRGRAGDTQYF,TGTGCCAGCTCACCACGCGGGAGGGCCGGAGATACGCAGTATTTT
TRBV28,14,-,-,TRBJ2-7,CASRPRDSRGEQYF,TGTGCCAGCAGGCCCCGGGACTCCCGGGGGGAGCAGTACTTC
TRBV28,15,-,TRBD2,TRBJ2-2,CASSLGGVGTGELFF,TGTGCCAGCAGTTTAGGGGGGGTAGGCACCGGGGAGCTGTTTTTT
TRBV27,13,-,-,TRBJ1-1,CASSSNSPTEAFF,TGTGCCAGCAGCTCCAATAGCCCGACTGAAGCTTTCTTT
TRBV5-1,17,-,TRBD2,TRBJ2-5,CASSLVLAGGPQETQYF,TGCGCCAGCAGCTTGGTGCTAGCGGGAGGACCCCAAGAGACCCAGTACTTC
TRBV10-2,15,-,-,TRBJ2-7,CASSESGALLYEQYF,TGCGCCAGCAGTGAGTCAGGGGCATTACTCTACGAGCAGTACTTC
TRBV9,15,-,-,TRBJ2-7,CASSPRGSSSYEQYF,TGTGCCAGCAGCCCCCGAGGATCGAGCTCCTACGAGCAGTACTTC
TRBV5-1,14,-,TRBD2,TRBJ2-1,CASSLSGRRNEQFF,TGCGCCAGCAGCCTTAGCGGGAGGAGGAATGAGCAGTTCTTC
TRBV5-1,16,-,TRBD2,TRBJ2-1,CASSPLAGGVSLEQFF,TGCGCCAGCAGCCCGTTAGCGGGAGGGGTCAGCCTTGAGCAGTTCTTC
TRBV20-1,11,-,TRBD1,TRBJ2-5,CSAIQGETQYF,TGCAGTGCGATACAGGGGGAGACCCAGTACTTC
TRBV20-1,11,-,-,TRBJ2-5,CSATDEETQYF,TGCAGTGCAACGGACGAAGAGACCCAGTACTTC
TRBV6-5,15,-,-,TRBJ1-1,CASSPLGGRDTEAFF,TGTGCCAGCAGTCCCCTAGGAGGGCGGGACACTGAAGCTTTCTTT
TRBV2,16,-,TRBD2,TRBJ2-7,CASKEGGLLAAYEQYF,TGTGCCAGCAAGGAGGGGGGGTTACTAGCGGCCTACGAGCAGTACTTC
TRBV5-1,18,-,-,TRBJ2-6,CASSPRKPGRSGANVLTF,TGCGCCAGCAGCCCCCGAAAGCCGGGTAGGTCTGGGGCCAACGTCCTGACTTTC
TRBV28,15,-,TRBD1,TRBJ2-7,CASTLSYRGMEEQYF,TGTGCCAGCACCCTCTCATACAGGGGTATGGAGGAGCAGTACTTC
TRBV9,15,-,-,TRBJ2-3,CASSPRGTGADTQYF,TGTGCCAGCAGCCCCCGTGGGACGGGAGCAGATACGCAGTATTTT
TRBV7-9,14,-,-,TRBJ2-5,CASSLGAGQETQYF,TGTGCCAGCAGCTTAGGGGCCGGTCAAGAGACCCAGTACTTC
TRBV10-3,15,-,-,TRBJ2-5,CAISESRGEWETQYF,TGTGCCATCAGTGAGTCCAGGGGAGAGTGGGAGACCCAGTACTTC
TRBV11-2,14,-,-,TRBJ1-5,CASSLGYSNQPQHF,TGTGCCAGCAGCTTAGGCTATAGCAATCAGCCCCAGCATTTT
TRBV5-1,12,-,-,TRBJ2-7,CASSSDLYEQYF,TGCGCCAGCAGCTCGGACCTCTACGAGCAGTACTTC
TRBV5-1,13,-,-,TRBJ1-3,CASSPQSGNTIYF,TGCGCCAGCAGCCCGCAATCTGGAAACACCATATATTTT
TRBV28,15,-,-,TRBJ2-3,CASTTAYSLFNTQYF,TGTGCCAGCACCACTGCCTACAGCCTCTTTAATACGCAGTATTTT
TRBV6-1,15,-,-,TRBJ1-5,CASSEQGANNQPQHF,TGTGCCAGCAGTGAGCAAGGGGCAAACAATCAGCCCCAGCATTTT
TRBV7-8,14,-,-,TRBJ1-4,CASSKVAWNEKLFF,TGTGCCAGCAGCAAAGTGGCGTGGAATGAAAAACTGTTTTTT
TRBV19,14,-,-,TRBJ1-5,CASSIRDTNQPQHF,TGTGCCAGTAGTATTAGGGACACAAATCAGCCCCAGCATTTT
TRBV5-1,15,-,-,TRBJ1-4,CASSLEAGRGEKLFF,TGCGCCAGCAGCTTGGAGGCAGGAAGAGGTGAAAAACTGTTTTTT
TRBV7-2,11,-,-,TRBJ2-7,CASSLEGVQYF,TGTGCCAGCAGCTTAGAGGGTGTGCAGTACTTC
TRBV28,13,-,-,TRBJ2-5,CASDTPTGETQYF,TGTGCCAGCGATACACCGACCGGAGAGACCCAGTACTTC
TRBV7-2,15,-,-,TRBJ2-2,CASSLRGKGTGELFF,TGTGCCAGCAGCTTAAGGGGGAAGGGCACCGGGGAGCTGTTTTTT
TRBV5-1,14,-,TRBD1,TRBJ2-5,CASSPGQGGKTQYF,TGCGCCAGCAGCCCGGGACAGGGCGGGAAGACCCAGTACTTC
TRBV10-3,12,-,-,TRBJ2-3,CAIRTSTDTQYF,TGTGCCATCAGGACTAGCACAGATACGCAGTATTTT
TRBV5-5,15,-,-,TRBJ1-2,CASSLMRGADYGYTF,TGTGCCAGCAGCTTGATGCGGGGGGCGGACTATGGCTACACCTTC
TRBV9,17,-,TRBD2,TRBJ2-1,CASSPVPLAGGYNEQFF,TGTGCCAGCAGCCCGGTCCCGCTAGCGGGAGGTTACAATGAGCAGTTCTTC